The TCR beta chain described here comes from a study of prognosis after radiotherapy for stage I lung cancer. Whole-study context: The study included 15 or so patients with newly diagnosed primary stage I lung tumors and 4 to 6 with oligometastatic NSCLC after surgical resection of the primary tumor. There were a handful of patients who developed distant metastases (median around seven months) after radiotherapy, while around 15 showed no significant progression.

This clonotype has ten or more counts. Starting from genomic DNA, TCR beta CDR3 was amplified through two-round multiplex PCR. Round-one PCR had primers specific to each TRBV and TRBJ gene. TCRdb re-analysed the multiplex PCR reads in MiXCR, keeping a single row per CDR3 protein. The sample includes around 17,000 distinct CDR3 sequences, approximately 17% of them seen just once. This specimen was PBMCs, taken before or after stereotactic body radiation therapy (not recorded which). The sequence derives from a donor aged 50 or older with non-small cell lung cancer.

The CDR3 reads CASRSDRIANYGYTF. The CDR3, as DNA: TGTGCCAGCAGATCCGACAGGATAGCTAACTATGGCTACACCTTC. The chain recombines TRBV6-1 with TRBJ1-2; a possible D gene is TRBD1 (6 bases). V lost 6 bases and J 0 bases, leaving 14 bases between the germline ends. Germline loops: CDR1 MNHNS, CDR2 SASEGT. The CDR3 runs to 15 residues.